This passage covers 32 T cell receptor beta chains from one sample sequenced in a study of cytomegalovirus exposure and HLA in healthy donors. TCRdb's copy holds only in-frame clones and misses some; the assay was immunoSEQ multiplex PCR. The data show about 200,000 clones, 84% seen once. The specimen was PBMCs. The receptor set was obtained from a woman aged 25 to 39 in good health and CMV-seropositive.

V gene TRBV4-1 combines with J gene TRBJ2-7, with 10 bases identical to TRBD2. V was pared by 3 bases and J by 0 bases, with 2 bases of the junction left unmatched. CDR3 length: 15 amino acids. CDR1 MGHRA and CDR2 YSYEKL come from the germline V gene. In DNA form, the CDR3 reads TGCGCCAGCAGCCACGGGACTAGCGTCTCCTACGAGCAGTACTTC. This encodes CASSHGTSVSYEQYF.

This clone was detected a few times. The chain recombines TRBV10-3 with TRBJ1-5; D is perhaps TRBD1 (5 bases). Between the trimmed V and J ends, which lost 4 bases and 9 bases, there was a span of 13 bases. This CDR3 comprises 13 residues. CDR1 and CDR2 from the germline V gene are ENHRY and SYGVKD. This CDR3 reads CAISAAGGRPQHF. CDR3 sequence (DNA): TGTGCCATCAGTGCGGCGGGGGGTAGGCCCCAGCATTTT.

This clone was observed a few times. The chain links TRBV2 to TRBJ2-1, with D perhaps matching TRBD2 (5 bases). The germline V and J ends were trimmed by 5 bases and 9 bases, with 17 bases remaining between them. There are 14 residues in the CDR3. CDR1 and CDR2 from the germline V gene are SNHLY and FYNNEI. The CDR3 protein is CASSPRVVVGEQFF. CDR3 coding DNA: TGTGCCAGCAGTCCGCGGGTGGTAGTCGGTGAGCAGTTCTTC.

This clone came up once. The chain uses TRBV30 and TRBJ2-7; tentatively, D is TRBD1 (6 bases). This CDR3 region has 12 residues. Germline V gene sequence: CDR1 GTSNPN, CDR2 SVGIG (reference sequence). V was clipped by 4 bases and J by 2 bases, with 9 bases between them. The CDR3 protein is CAWTTGTYEQYF. The CDR3, as DNA: TGTGCCTGGACGACAGGAACCTACGAGCAGTACTTC.

The chain combines TRBV7-8 with TRBJ2-3, with D perhaps matching TRBD1 (5 bases). CDR1 and CDR2 (germline): SGHVS, FQNEAQ. Trimming left V 5 bases short and J 4 bases short, with 16 bases between. The CDR3 has 15 amino acids. The CDR3 sequence is CASSRLTAPSDTQYF. The CDR3 bases are TGTGCCAGCAGCCGGTTGACAGCCCCGTCAGATACGCAGTATTTT.

The gene calls are TRBV11-2 and TRBJ2-2; 10 nucleotides match TRBD2. The V gene end was trimmed by 1 base and the J gene end by 0 bases; junction bases not matched to a gene: 2. Germline V gene data show CDR1 as SGHAT and CDR2 as FQNNGV. The length of the CDR3 is 17 residues. The CDR3 loop is CASSLAGLASNTGELFF. In DNA, the CDR3 is TGTGCCAGCAGCTTAGCGGGACTAGCGTCGAACACCGGGGAGCTGTTTTTT.

This clone has at least ten counts. V and J are TRBV11-2 and TRBJ1-1; D is uncertain. Between the trimmed V and J ends, which lost 0 bases and 11 bases, there was a span of 10 bases. CDR3 size: 12 residues. In germline, CDR1 is SGHAT, CDR2 FQNNGV. CDR3 bases: TGTGCCAGCAGCTTAGATGGAGGCAACGCTTTCTTT. The encoded protein is CASSLDGGNAFF. Based on the CDR3 plus reference TRBV11-2 and TRBJ1-1, the full variable domain is EAGVAQSPRYKIIEKRQSVAFWCNPISGHATLYWYQQILGQGPKLLIQFQNNGVVDDSQLPKDRFSAERLKGVDSTLKIQPAKLEDSAVYLCASSLDGGNAFFGQGTRLTVV.

This clone was detected ten times or more. This chain connects TRBV5-1 to TRBJ2-4; 10 positions match TRBD1. Germline CDR1 is SGHRS and CDR2 is YFSETQ. Trimming took 5 bases from V and 5 from J; bases not matched to a gene: 4. The CDR3 is made up of 14 amino acids. For the CDR3, the DNA is TGCGCCAGCAGGAGACAGGGGGCTGAAAACATTCAGTACTTC. Amino acids: CASRRQGAENIQYF.

V is TRBV11-2 and J is TRBJ2-1; 7 bases are a match to TRBD2. Trimming removed 5 bases from V and 0 bases from J; junction bases left unmatched: 4. Germline CDR1 and CDR2: SGHAT and FQNNGV. This CDR3 comprises 15 residues. The CDR3 nucleotides read TGTGCCAGCAGCGGGGACTACTACTCCTACAATGAGCAGTTCTTC. Protein product: CASSGDYYSYNEQFF.

The chain couples TRBV11-2 to TRBJ2-1; 13 nucleotides match TRBD2. In germline, CDR1 is SGHAT, CDR2 FQNNGV. The CDR3 length is 17 residues. The V segment lost 4 bases and the J segment 10 bases; nucleotides outside the gene matches: 13. In DNA form, the CDR3 reads TGTGCCAGCAGCTCCGAAACCGGGACTAGCGGGGCACGAGAGCAGTTCTTC. Protein: CASSSETGTSGAREQFF.

The rearrangement uses TRBV19 and TRBJ2-6; D remains unclear. V shed 7 bases and J shed 0 bases, with 13 bases lying between them. The CDR3 runs 16 residues. Germline assignment: CDR1 LNHDA and CDR2 SQIVND (reference sequence). CDR3 nucleotides: TGTGCCAGTATTGCCCTTTCGAGCTCTGGGGCCAACGTCCTGACTTTC. This encodes CASIALSSSGANVLTF.

The CDR3 DNA sequence: TGTGCCAGTAGTAACCAGATCAACTACGAGCAGTACTTC. Protein sequence: CASSNQINYEQYF. The gene calls are TRBV19 and TRBJ2-7, with D unclear. The germline V gene has CDR1 LNHDA and CDR2 SQIVND (reference sequence). Trimming pared 4 bases from V and 3 bases from J, leaving 10 bases between. The length of the CDR3 is 13 residues.

The chain uses TRBV19 and TRBJ1-4; 7 bases map to TRBD1. The CDR3 loop spans 14 amino acids. Germline V gives CDR1 LNHDA, CDR2 SQIVND (reference sequence). Unmatched junction bases numbered 5, after V lost 3 bases and J lost 7 bases. The CDR3: CASSISGTVEKLFF. The CDR3 DNA follows: TGTGCCAGTAGTATCTCCGGGACAGTTGAAAAACTGTTTTTT.

The chain couples TRBV5-1 to TRBJ2-3; 7 bases match TRBD1. J lost 0 bases, V lost 4 bases, and 11 bases had no gene match. Germline V CDR1 and CDR2: SGHRS, YFSETQ. The CDR3 covers 17 residues. The CDR3 sequence: CASSPRQGGDSTDTQYF. CDR3 DNA sequence: TGCGCCAGCAGCCCGAGACAGGGTGGAGATAGCACAGATACGCAGTATTTT.

The chain recombines TRBV2 with TRBJ2-7; no reliable D call. The CDR3 contains 13 residues. The germline V gene has CDR1 SNHLY and CDR2 FYNNEI. Trimming pared 10 bases from V and 2 bases from J, leaving 15 bases between. The CDR3 nucleotides are TGTGCCACAAACGGTCCGTCCCCCTACGAGCAGTACTTC. Protein sequence: CATNGPSPYEQYF.

The chain has TRBV5-4 and TRBJ2-2; 11 nucleotides match TRBD2. CDR3 length: 16 amino acids. V dropped 5 bases and J dropped 0; count of bases not matched to a gene: 3. CDR1 SGHNT and CDR2 YYREEE come from the germline V gene (reference sequence). The CDR3 loop is CASSSTSGANTGELFF. In DNA, the CDR3 is TGTGCCAGCAGTTCGACTAGCGGGGCGAACACCGGGGAGCTGTTTTTT.

The V call is TRBV6-1, the J call TRBJ2-4; TRBD1 might be the D (5 bases). The V and J ends lost 2 bases and 7 bases respectively, with 12 bases between them. The CDR3 loop spans 14 amino acids. Per the germline V gene, CDR1 is MNHNS and CDR2 is SASEGT. The CDR3: CASSESGIGNIQYF. For the CDR3, the DNA is TGTGCCAGCAGTGAATCAGGGATCGGGAACATTCAGTACTTC.

V gene TRBV7-2 combines with J gene TRBJ1-4; D is unclear. CDR3 size: 14 residues. V was pared by 5 bases and J by 4 bases, with 11 bases between. Germline V lookup: CDR1 SGHTA, CDR2 FQGNSA. CDR3 sequence reads: CASSPNRVNEKLFF. The CDR3, as DNA: TGTGCCAGCAGCCCAAATCGAGTTAATGAAAAACTGTTTTTT.

V gene TRBV14 combines with J gene TRBJ1-2, with D tentatively TRBD1 (6 bases). CDR3 length equals 15 residues. Trimming took 2 bases from V and 0 from J, leaving 10 bases between them. Germline values: CDR1 SGHDN, CDR2 FVKESK. The CDR3 region is CASSQQGQTNYGYTF. The CDR3, as DNA: TGTGCCAGCAGCCAACAAGGACAGACTAACTATGGCTACACCTTC.

The V gene is TRBV28, the J gene TRBJ1-5; D is perhaps TRBD1 (5 bases). In germline, CDR1 is MDHEN, CDR2 SYDVKM. This CDR3 has 13 residues. The V end lost 5 bases, the J end lost 6 bases, and 11 bases lay between the germline ends. CDR3 amino acids: CASSTGGVQPQHF. CDR3 sequence (DNA): TGTGCCAGCAGTACCGGGGGGGTTCAGCCCCAGCATTTT.

V gene TRBV6-6 combines with J gene TRBJ1-2, with 10 bases fitting TRBD1. CDR3 length: 15 residues. Per the germline V gene, CDR1 is MNHNY and CDR2 is SVGAGI (reference sequence). V lost 0 bases, J lost 7 bases, and 5 bases stayed unmatched. The CDR3 loop reads CASSYSGQGRGGYTF. The CDR3 region has the DNA TGTGCCAGCAGTTACTCGGGACAGGGGAGGGGTGGCTACACCTTC.

V gene TRBV4-2 combines with J gene TRBJ2-5; 16 bases align to TRBD2. CDR1 LGHNA and CDR2 YNFKEQ come from the germline V gene. The CDR3 runs 16 residues. V was clipped by 5 bases and J by 5 bases; unmatched bases: 5. The CDR3 sequence: CASSWGLAGGGETQYF. The CDR3 bases are TGTGCCAGCAGCTGGGGACTAGCGGGAGGGGGTGAGACCCAGTACTTC.

The gene calls are TRBV7-9 and TRBJ2-3; 15 bases match TRBD2. J was trimmed by 0 bases and V by 5 bases; bases with no gene match: 9. Germline V lookup: CDR1 SEHNR, CDR2 FQNEAQ (reference sequence). CDR3 length: 19 residues. The CDR3 here is CASSGTSGRSIHSTDTQYF. In DNA, the CDR3 is TGTGCCAGCAGCGGGACTAGCGGGAGGTCGATCCATAGCACAGATACGCAGTATTTT.

This clone was seen a handful of times. This chain connects TRBV7-9 to TRBJ1-5, with D possibly TRBD1 on 6 matching bases. V lost 2 bases to trimming and J lost 3 bases, with 14 bases between them. This CDR3 has 16 amino acids. Per germline, CDR1 SEHNR and CDR2 FQNEAQ (reference sequence). The CDR3 loop is CASSLSSDRINQPQHF. In DNA form, the CDR3 reads TGTGCCAGCAGCTTATCTTCCGACAGGATCAATCAGCCCCAGCATTTT.

The chain combines TRBV4-2 with TRBJ2-3, with 7 bases that match TRBD2. J gave up 2 bases and V 4 bases, and 12 bases lay outside the gene matches. The CDR3 loop spans 17 amino acids. The germline gives CDR1 LGHNA, CDR2 YNFKEQ. In nucleotides, the CDR3 is TGTGCCAGCAGCCTCGACCCTGGAGGGAGGGCCACAGATACGCAGTATTTT. Translating gives CASSLDPGGRATDTQYF.

The chain is built from TRBV9 and TRBJ2-1; 13 bases are shared with TRBD2. Trimming at V came to 2 bases and at J to 9 bases, leaving 14 bases not matched to a gene. This CDR3 is built from 18 residues. Germline lookup yields CDR1 SGDLS and CDR2 YYNGEE. The CDR3 DNA follows: TGTGCCAGCAGCGTTAACCAGGGACTAGCGGGATCGAGGTCTGAGCAGTTCTTC. It translates to CASSVNQGLAGSRSEQFF. Based on the CDR3 plus reference TRBV9 and TRBJ2-1, the full variable domain is DSGVTQTPKHLITATGQRVTLRCSPRSGDLSVYWYQQSLDQGLQFLIQYYNGEERAKGNILERFSAQQFPDLHSELNLSSLELGDSALYFCASSVNQGLAGSRSEQFFGPGTRLTVL.

This clone was counted once. The J gene is TRBJ2-1, the V gene TRBV4-1; a weak D match, TRBD1 (5 bases). V shed 2 bases and J shed 6 bases, with 17 bases lying between them. The CDR3 covers 16 residues. The V gene's germline CDR1 is MGHRA and CDR2 YSYEKL. CDR3 in amino acids: CASSQNSGQGFNEQFF. In DNA, the CDR3 is TGCGCCAGCAGCCAAAACTCCGGGCAGGGTTTCAATGAGCAGTTCTTC.

This clone was seen a few times. The chain couples TRBV19 to TRBJ1-5; a weak D match, TRBD1 (5 bases). CDR3 size: 13 residues. V was trimmed by 7 bases and J by 3 bases, leaving 10 bases between them. Per germline, CDR1 LNHDA and CDR2 SQIVND (reference sequence). CDR3 sequence reads: CASIGQNNQPQHF. In DNA, the CDR3 is TGTGCCAGTATTGGACAAAACAATCAGCCCCAGCATTTT.

The rearrangement uses TRBV5-6 and TRBJ2-1, with D uncertain. Germline CDR1 SGHDT, CDR2 YYEEEE. The CDR3 covers 14 residues. Deletions cut 0 bases from V and 8 bases from J, with 12 bases between. CDR3 region: CASSLEARPHEQFF. In nucleotides, the CDR3 is TGTGCCAGCAGCTTGGAGGCGAGGCCCCATGAGCAGTTCTTC.

The J gene is TRBJ1-4, the V gene TRBV5-1, with D hard to call. V lost 6 bases to trimming and J lost 4 bases, with 13 bases between them. The CDR3 consists of 14 residues. Germline V gene data show CDR1 as SGHRS and CDR2 as YFSETQ. Here the CDR3 DNA reads TGCGCCAGCAACACGGGTGTAGGTAATGAAAAACTGTTTTTT. This encodes CASNTGVGNEKLFF.

The chain joins TRBV6-5 to TRBJ2-2; TRBD1 matches at 7 bases. V gave up 2 bases and J gave up 4 bases; unmatched junction bases: 4. Germline CDR1 and CDR2: MNHEY and SVGAGI. The CDR3 sequence is 15 residues long. CDR3 sequence reads: CASSYGTVTTGELFF. The CDR3 region has the DNA TGTGCCAGCAGTTACGGGACAGTAACCACCGGGGAGCTGTTTTTT.

The chain combines TRBV11-3 with TRBJ2-2; TRBD2 might be the D (5 bases). Germline V gene data show CDR1 as SGHNT and CDR2 as YENEEA. CDR3 length: 16 amino acids. V was pared by 4 bases and J by 4 bases, with 16 bases between. DNA of the CDR3: TGTGCCAGCAGCTACCACGGGAACGCCTTCACCGGGGAGCTGTTTTTT. Translated: CASSYHGNAFTGELFF.